This T cell receptor (beta chain) was sequenced in a study of early T cells in non-severe SARS-CoV-2 infection. Looking at the study overall: The input, bulk RNA from unsorted whole blood, was sequenced, and chains were unpaired. Findings of the study overall: Private and CD4 specificities were missed by VDJdb matching, which favored anti-spike CD8 responses.

Tagging with unique molecular identifiers was applied to individual cDNA molecules. One entry per CDR3 protein results from TCRdb running MiXCR on the 5' RACE reads. The profile shows 80,000 to 95,000 distinct CDR3 sequences, over 9% of them singletons. This clonotype has a handful of counts. Its target is unknown. Germline V CDR1 and CDR2: DFQATT, SNEGSKA (reference sequence). The CDR3 consists of 15 residues. V shed 6 bases, J shed 0 bases, and the junction held 10 bases outside the gene matches. This clonotype originated in an adult who was a healthcare worker with PCR-confirmed SARS-CoV-2 infection or an uninfected control (not recorded which). Specimen: whole blood. The V call is TRBV20-1, the J call TRBJ2-7; TRBD1 matches at 8 bases. The CDR3 sequence is CSANLRDRPSYEQYF. CDR3 sequence (DNA): TGCAGTGCAAACCTCCGGGACAGGCCCTCCTACGAGCAGTACTTC.